This note documents a single TCR beta chain sequence. Trimming took 0 bases from V and 5 from J, leaving 7 bases between them. The germline V gene has CDR1 KGHSH and CDR2 LQKENI. The CDR3 consists of 13 residues. 13 Jbeta primers and 60 Vbeta primers were used for the PCR. Generated by immunoSEQ multiplex PCR, the TCRdb table keeps only in-frame clones and is missing some. The repertoire holds 150,000 to 200,000 clones, with around 75% as singletons. This sample is drawn from a study of cytomegalovirus exposure and HLA in healthy donors. The receptor's source is a woman between 40 and 55 years old in good health and CMV-seropositive. The chain recombines TRBV18 with TRBJ2-5; no clear D gene. The sample comprised PBMCs. The CDR3 here is CASSPPVAETQYF. CDR3 coding DNA: TGTGCCAGCTCACCACCGGTTGCGGAGACCCAGTACTTC.